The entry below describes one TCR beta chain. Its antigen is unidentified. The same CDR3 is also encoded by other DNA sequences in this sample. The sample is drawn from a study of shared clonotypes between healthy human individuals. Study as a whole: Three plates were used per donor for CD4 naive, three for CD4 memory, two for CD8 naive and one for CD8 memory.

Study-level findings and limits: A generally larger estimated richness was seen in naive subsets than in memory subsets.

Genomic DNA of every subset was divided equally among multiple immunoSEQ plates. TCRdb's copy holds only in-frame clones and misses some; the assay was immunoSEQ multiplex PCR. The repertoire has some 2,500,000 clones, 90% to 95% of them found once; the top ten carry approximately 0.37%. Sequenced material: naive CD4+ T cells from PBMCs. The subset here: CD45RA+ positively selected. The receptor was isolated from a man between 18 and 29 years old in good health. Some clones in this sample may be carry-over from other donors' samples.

CDR3 bases: TGTGCCAGCAGTAGGGGAGGTCAAGAGACCCAGTACTTC. It yields the protein CASSRGGQETQYF. V usage is TRBV6-5 and J usage is TRBJ2-5; TRBD2 might be the D (6 bases). This CDR3 has 13 residues. V shed 5 bases and J shed 2 bases, with 9 bases lying between them. Germline V gene data show CDR1 as MNHEY and CDR2 as SVGAGI.